This TCR beta chain was identified in a study of blood T cell repertoires in COVID-19. Background on the study: Whether acute or convalescent, the COVID-19 samples came from the United States, Italy and Spain.

Original processing methods: Reference gene primer amplification gave nucleated cell count estimates. Sequenced by immunoSEQ multiplex PCR; TCRdb stores in-frame clones only, minus some. V, J and clone size derive from that table, while D and trimming were established from the DNA sequence. The table shows tens of thousands of clones, with about 80% occurring only once. Trimming stripped 2 bases from V and 1 base from J, with 8 bases between. The CDR3 loop spans 14 amino acids. Looked up from germline, CDR1 is KGHSH and CDR2 is LQKENI. This receptor was taken from a woman of 80 years or more with acute or convalescent COVID-19. This chain joins TRBV18 and TRBJ1-1; tentative D call: TRBD1 (6 bases). The sample taken for sequencing was peripheral blood. The CDR3 sequence: CASSPIGGNTEAFF. The CDR3 nucleotides are TGTGCCAGCTCACCAATAGGGGGGAACACTGAAGCTTTCTTT.